Listed below are T cell receptor beta chains from one sample, sequenced in a study of blood T cell repertoires in COVID-19. The table came from immunoSEQ multiplex PCR; TCRdb's copy has only in-frame clones and leaves some out. The sample consists of under 500,000 clones, 87% of them appearing once. The sequenced sample consisted of PBMCs or T cells enriched from blood (not recorded which). The receptors shown here come from a woman under 30 with acute COVID-19. CDR3s include the opening cysteine and the closing phenylalanine or tryptophan. The order of the fields is D gene, V gene, J gene, clone size, CDR3 protein, CDR3 DNA. The D gene is left open where the match is weak. Only some rows state a clone size, as once, few, many or a class for expanded clones.

d_gene: TRBD1
v_gene: TRBV28
j_gene: TRBJ2-7
abundance: once
CDR3aa: CASTRSPDRALEQYF
CDR3nt: TGTGCCAGCACTAGAAGTCCGGACAGGGCTCTCGAGCAGTACTTC

d_gene: TRBD1
v_gene: TRBV6-5
j_gene: TRBJ1-1
abundance: .
CDR3aa: CASSWGQGNTEAFF
CDR3nt: TGTGCCAGCAGTTGGGGACAGGGGAACACTGAAGCTTTCTTT

d_gene: .
v_gene: TRBV2
j_gene: TRBJ1-5
abundance: .
CDR3aa: CASSEAAEDQPQHF
CDR3nt: TGTGCCAGCAGTGAAGCGGCCGAAGATCAGCCCCAGCATTTT

d_gene: TRBD2
v_gene: TRBV4-3
j_gene: TRBJ2-5
abundance: .
CDR3aa: CASSQEWGGETQYF
CDR3nt: TGCGCCAGCAGCCAAGAATGGGGGGGGGAGACCCAGTACTTC

d_gene: .
v_gene: TRBV3-1/TRBV3-2
j_gene: TRBJ1-1
abundance: .
CDR3aa: CASSRGGTEAFF
CDR3nt: TGTGCCAGCAGCCGGGGGGGCACTGAAGCTTTCTTT

d_gene: TRBD1
v_gene: TRBV5-6
j_gene: TRBJ2-6
abundance: .
CDR3aa: CASSSITGAGANVLTF
CDR3nt: TGTGCCAGCAGCTCTATAACAGGGGCCGGGGCCAACGTCCTGACTTTC

d_gene: TRBD1
v_gene: TRBV28
j_gene: TRBJ2-5
abundance: .
CDR3aa: CASSRDRQETQYF
CDR3nt: TGTGCCAGCAGTCGGGACAGGCAAGAGACCCAGTACTTC

d_gene: TRBD2
v_gene: TRBV28
j_gene: TRBJ2-5
abundance: .
CDR3aa: CASSRTSGGQETQYF
CDR3nt: TGTGCCAGCAGTCGGACTAGCGGGGGCCAAGAGACCCAGTACTTC

d_gene: .
v_gene: TRBV4-1
j_gene: TRBJ1-2
abundance: .
CDR3aa: CASSHQTANYGYTF
CDR3nt: TGCGCCAGCAGCCATCAGACAGCTAACTATGGCTACACCTTC

d_gene: TRBD2
v_gene: TRBV9
j_gene: TRBJ2-5
abundance: .
CDR3aa: CASSIFWGGVGETQYF
CDR3nt: TGTGCCAGCAGCATCTTCTGGGGGGGTGTCGGAGAGACCCAGTACTTC

d_gene: .
v_gene: TRBV14
j_gene: TRBJ2-5
abundance: .
CDR3aa: CASSPTGQETQYF
CDR3nt: TGTGCCAGCAGCCCCACTGGCCAAGAGACCCAGTACTTC

d_gene: TRBD1
v_gene: TRBV9
j_gene: TRBJ1-2
abundance: .
CDR3aa: CASGKTGPDGYTF
CDR3nt: TGTGCCAGCGGAAAGACAGGGCCGGATGGCTACACCTTC

d_gene: .
v_gene: TRBV6-5
j_gene: TRBJ2-5
abundance: .
CDR3aa: CASRLGGPQETQYF
CDR3nt: TGTGCCAGCAGGCTCGGGGGACCCCAAGAGACCCAGTACTTC

d_gene: TRBD1
v_gene: TRBV27
j_gene: TRBJ2-7
abundance: .
CDR3aa: CASKGQGGGYF
CDR3nt: TGTGCCAGCAAGGGACAGGGCGGGGGGTACTTC

d_gene: .
v_gene: TRBV11-2
j_gene: TRBJ1-2
abundance: .
CDR3aa: CASSLGAVTNYGYTF
CDR3nt: TGTGCCAGCAGCTTAGGGGCTGTAACTAACTATGGCTACACCTTC

d_gene: TRBD1
v_gene: TRBV9
j_gene: TRBJ2-1
abundance: once
CDR3aa: CASSVEQGANNEQFF
CDR3nt: TGTGCCAGCAGCGTAGAACAGGGGGCGAACAATGAGCAGTTCTTC

d_gene: TRBD2
v_gene: TRBV5-1
j_gene: TRBJ2-3
abundance: .
CDR3aa: CASSLLTSGETDTQYF
CDR3nt: TGCGCCAGCAGCTTGTTAACTAGCGGGGAAACAGATACGCAGTATTTT

d_gene: .
v_gene: TRBV5-1
j_gene: TRBJ1-2
abundance: .
CDR3aa: CASSLAGEGGYGYTF
CDR3nt: TGCGCCAGCAGCTTGGCCGGGGAGGGCGGCTATGGCTACACCTTC

d_gene: TRBD2
v_gene: TRBV5-1
j_gene: TRBJ2-2
abundance: few
CDR3aa: CASSLVSRLAVTGELFF
CDR3nt: TGCGCCAGCAGCTTGGTCTCAAGGCTAGCGGTTACCGGGGAGCTGTTTTTT

d_gene: TRBD1
v_gene: TRBV7-9
j_gene: TRBJ1-2
abundance: .
CDR3aa: CASSLDRGYGYTF
CDR3nt: TGTGCCAGCAGCTTGGACAGGGGCTATGGCTACACCTTC

d_gene: .
v_gene: TRBV5-1
j_gene: TRBJ2-1
abundance: .
CDR3aa: CASSPSLGGSSYNEQFF
CDR3nt: TGCGCCAGCAGCCCGTCTCTCGGCGGCAGCTCCTACAATGAGCAGTTCTTC

d_gene: .
v_gene: TRBV11-2
j_gene: TRBJ2-1
abundance: .
CDR3aa: CASSRTRTLSNNEQFF
CDR3nt: TGTGCCAGCAGCCGTACCCGAACGCTCAGTAACAATGAGCAGTTCTTC

d_gene: .
v_gene: TRBV4-1
j_gene: TRBJ1-1
abundance: .
CDR3aa: CASSQGTGTEAFF
CDR3nt: TGCGCCAGCAGCCAAGGAACGGGGACTGAAGCTTTCTTT

d_gene: TRBD1
v_gene: TRBV18
j_gene: TRBJ2-1
abundance: .
CDR3aa: CASSRQGAKTDYNEQFF
CDR3nt: TGTGCCAGCTCACGGCAGGGGGCCAAGACGGACTACAATGAGCAGTTCTTC

d_gene: .
v_gene: TRBV5-6
j_gene: TRBJ1-1
abundance: .
CDR3aa: CASSLAPPYRALNTEAFF
CDR3nt: TGTGCCAGCAGCTTGGCCCCGCCCTACAGGGCTCTGAACACTGAAGCTTTCTTT

d_gene: TRBD1
v_gene: TRBV12-3/TRBV12-4
j_gene: TRBJ1-5
abundance: .
CDR3aa: CASRDRDQPQHF
CDR3nt: TGTGCCAGCCGGGACAGGGATCAGCCCCAGCATTTT

d_gene: TRBD1
v_gene: TRBV3-1/TRBV3-2
j_gene: TRBJ2-2
abundance: .
CDR3aa: CASSQSTGAGELFF
CDR3nt: TGTGCCAGCAGCCAGTCCACAGGGGCCGGGGAGCTGTTTTTT

d_gene: .
v_gene: TRBV24-1
j_gene: TRBJ2-1
abundance: few
CDR3aa: CATSDSIGGSSYNEQFF
CDR3nt: TGTGCCACCAGTGACTCCATCGGGGGAAGCTCCTACAATGAGCAGTTCTTC

d_gene: TRBD1
v_gene: TRBV10-1
j_gene: TRBJ1-1
abundance: .
CDR3aa: CASSGQGKGSNTEAFF
CDR3nt: TGCGCCAGCAGTGGACAGGGCAAGGGTTCGAACACTGAAGCTTTCTTT

d_gene: TRBD2
v_gene: TRBV5-5
j_gene: TRBJ2-3
abundance: .
CDR3aa: CASSPLAGYDTQYF
CDR3nt: TGTGCCAGCAGCCCACTAGCGGGATATGATACGCAGTATTTT

d_gene: .
v_gene: TRBV4-3
j_gene: TRBJ2-1
abundance: .
CDR3aa: CASSQEGATSYNEQFF
CDR3nt: TGCGCCAGCAGCCAAGAGGGGGCCACCTCCTACAATGAGCAGTTCTTC

d_gene: .
v_gene: TRBV6-1
j_gene: TRBJ2-3
abundance: .
CDR3aa: CASSEVTGRSTQYF
CDR3nt: TGTGCCAGCAGTGAAGTAACAGGGAGAAGTACGCAGTATTTT

d_gene: .
v_gene: TRBV3-1/TRBV3-2
j_gene: TRBJ2-2
abundance: .
CDR3aa: CASSQRTGELFF
CDR3nt: TGTGCCAGCAGCCAGCGGACCGGGGAGCTGTTTTTT

d_gene: TRBD1
v_gene: TRBV6-5
j_gene: TRBJ2-1
abundance: .
CDR3aa: CASSYGTGGDEQFF
CDR3nt: TGTGCCAGCAGTTACGGGACAGGGGGCGATGAGCAGTTCTTC

d_gene: .
v_gene: TRBV11-2
j_gene: TRBJ2-2
abundance: few
CDR3aa: CASSASRAGTTNTGELFF
CDR3nt: TGTGCCAGCAGCGCTAGCCGAGCCGGGACAACAAACACCGGGGAGCTGTTTTTT

d_gene: .
v_gene: TRBV19
j_gene: TRBJ1-5
abundance: .
CDR3aa: CASSLQGSDQPQHF
CDR3nt: TGTGCCAGTAGTCTACAGGGCTCGGATCAGCCCCAGCATTTT

d_gene: TRBD1
v_gene: TRBV9
j_gene: TRBJ1-2
abundance: .
CDR3aa: CASSGDRVGGYTF
CDR3nt: TGTGCCAGCAGCGGGGACAGGGTCGGTGGCTACACCTTC

d_gene: TRBD1
v_gene: TRBV4-1
j_gene: TRBJ1-4
abundance: .
CDR3aa: CASRLTGAGEKLFF
CDR3nt: TGCGCCAGCAGACTGACAGGGGCCGGGGAAAAACTGTTTTTT